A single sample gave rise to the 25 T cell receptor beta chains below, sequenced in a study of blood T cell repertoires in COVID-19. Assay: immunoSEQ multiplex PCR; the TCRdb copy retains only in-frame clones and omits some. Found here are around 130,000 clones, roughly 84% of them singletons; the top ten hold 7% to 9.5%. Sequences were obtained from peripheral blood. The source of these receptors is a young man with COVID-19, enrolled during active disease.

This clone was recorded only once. This chain's CDR3 is CASSSRLSMNTEAFF. DNA of the CDR3: TGTGCCAGCAGCAGCCGATTATCCATGAACACTGAAGCTTTCTTT. J is TRBJ1-1 and V is TRBV11-2; D call uncertain. This CDR3 comprises 15 residues. Trimming pared 5 bases from V and 0 bases from J, leaving 13 bases between. CDR1 is SGHAT, CDR2 FQNNGV, per germline.

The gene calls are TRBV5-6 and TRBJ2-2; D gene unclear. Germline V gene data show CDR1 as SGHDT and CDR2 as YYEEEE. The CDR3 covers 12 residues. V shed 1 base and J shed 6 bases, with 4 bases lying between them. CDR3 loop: CASSLSPGELFF. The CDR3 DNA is TGTGCCAGCAGCTTGTCTCCCGGGGAGCTGTTTTTT.

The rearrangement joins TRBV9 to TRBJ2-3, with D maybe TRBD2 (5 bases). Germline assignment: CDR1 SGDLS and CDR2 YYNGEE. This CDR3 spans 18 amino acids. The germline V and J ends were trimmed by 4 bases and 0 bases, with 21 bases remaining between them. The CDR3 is CASSLGNALARSTDTQYF. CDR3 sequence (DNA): TGTGCCAGCAGCCTCGGAAATGCCCTAGCCAGGAGCACAGATACGCAGTATTTT.

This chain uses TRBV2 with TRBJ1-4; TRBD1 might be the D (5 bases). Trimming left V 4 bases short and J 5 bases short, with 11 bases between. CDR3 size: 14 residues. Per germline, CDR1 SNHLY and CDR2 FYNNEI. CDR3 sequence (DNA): TGTGCCAGCAGTGCAGGGTCACCCAATGAAAAACTGTTTTTT. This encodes CASSAGSPNEKLFF. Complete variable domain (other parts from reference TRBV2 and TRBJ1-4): EPEVTQTPSHQVTQMGQEVILRCVPISNHLYFYWYRQILGQKVEFLVSFYNNEISEKSEIFDDQFSVERPDGSNFTLKIRSTKLEDSAMYFCASSAGSPNEKLFFGSGTQLSVL.

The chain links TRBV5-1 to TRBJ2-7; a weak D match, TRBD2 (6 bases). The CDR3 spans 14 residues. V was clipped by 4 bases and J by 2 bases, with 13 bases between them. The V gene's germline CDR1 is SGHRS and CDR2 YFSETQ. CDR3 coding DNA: TGCGCCAGCAGCACTTCCGGGGGTACCTACGAGCAGTACTTC. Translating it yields CASSTSGGTYEQYF.

The CDR3 bases are TGTGCCAGCAGTTACGGACGGGACTACAATGAGCAGTTCTTC. This codes for CASSYGRDYNEQFF. The chain has TRBV5-4 and TRBJ2-1, with D tentatively TRBD2 (5 bases). CDR1 is SGHNT, CDR2 YYREEE, per germline (reference sequence). The V and J ends lost 5 bases and 3 bases respectively, with 12 bases between them. The CDR3 runs 14 residues.

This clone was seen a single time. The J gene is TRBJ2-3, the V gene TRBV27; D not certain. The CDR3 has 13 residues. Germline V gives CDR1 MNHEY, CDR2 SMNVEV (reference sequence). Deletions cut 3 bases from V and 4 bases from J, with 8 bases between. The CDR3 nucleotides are TGTGCCAGCAGTTTCACAGTGGCAGATACGCAGTATTTT. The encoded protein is CASSFTVADTQYF.

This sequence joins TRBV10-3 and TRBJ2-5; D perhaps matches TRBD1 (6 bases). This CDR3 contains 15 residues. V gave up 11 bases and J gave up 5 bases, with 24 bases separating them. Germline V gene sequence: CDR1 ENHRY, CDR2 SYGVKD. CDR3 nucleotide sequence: TGTGCCGCCACCCCCGGGGACGCAAGGGGGGAGACCCAGTACTTC. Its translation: CAATPGDARGETQYF.

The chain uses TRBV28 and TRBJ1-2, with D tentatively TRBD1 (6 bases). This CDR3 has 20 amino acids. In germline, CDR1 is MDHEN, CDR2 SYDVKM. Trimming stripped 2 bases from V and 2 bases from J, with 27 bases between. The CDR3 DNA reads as TGTGCCAGCAGTTTAAAAGTTGTGCATTCGGACAGAAGGAAAAACTATGGCTACACCTTC. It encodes CASSLKVVHSDRRKNYGYTF.

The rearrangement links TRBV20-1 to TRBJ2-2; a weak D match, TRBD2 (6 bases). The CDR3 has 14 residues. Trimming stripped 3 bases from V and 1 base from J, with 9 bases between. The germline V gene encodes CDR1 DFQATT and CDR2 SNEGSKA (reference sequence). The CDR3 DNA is TGCAGTGCTAGTTGGGGAGGGAACACCGGGGAGCTGTTTTTT. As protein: CSASWGGNTGELFF.

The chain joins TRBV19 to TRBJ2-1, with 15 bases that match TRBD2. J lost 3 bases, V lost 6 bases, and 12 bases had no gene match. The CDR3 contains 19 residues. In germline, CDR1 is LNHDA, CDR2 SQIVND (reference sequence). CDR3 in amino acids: CASSPGTSGRPGLYNEQFF. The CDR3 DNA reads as TGTGCCAGTAGCCCTGGGACTAGCGGGAGGCCCGGGCTCTACAATGAGCAGTTCTTC.

The chain's CDR3 is CASSRGQVNTEAFF. The CDR3 DNA is TGTGCCAGCAGCAGGGGACAGGTGAACACTGAAGCTTTCTTT. V is TRBV13 and J is TRBJ1-1; 8 nucleotides align to TRBD1. The CDR3 length is 14 residues. J gave up 0 bases and V 5 bases, and 2 bases lay outside the gene matches. Germline values: CDR1 PRHDT, CDR2 FYEKMQ (reference sequence).

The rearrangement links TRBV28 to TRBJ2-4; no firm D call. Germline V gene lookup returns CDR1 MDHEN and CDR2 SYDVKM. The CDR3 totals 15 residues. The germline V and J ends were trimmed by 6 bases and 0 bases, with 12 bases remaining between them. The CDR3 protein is CASSYSSLAKNIQYF. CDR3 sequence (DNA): TGTGCCAGCAGCTATAGTAGTCTAGCCAAAAACATTCAGTACTTC. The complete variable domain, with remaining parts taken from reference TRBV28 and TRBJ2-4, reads DVKVTQSSRYLVKRTGEKVFLECVQDMDHENMFWYRQDPGLGLRLIYFSYDVKMKEKGDIPEGYSVSREKKERFSLILESASTNQTSMYLCASSYSSLAKNIQYFGAGTRLSVL.

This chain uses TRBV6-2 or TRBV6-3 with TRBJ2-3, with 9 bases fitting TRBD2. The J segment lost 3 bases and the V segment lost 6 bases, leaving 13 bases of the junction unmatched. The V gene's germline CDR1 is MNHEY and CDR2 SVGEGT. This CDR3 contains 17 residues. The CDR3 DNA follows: TGTGCCAGCAGCACCTTTTGGGCGGGAGGGCCGACAGATACGCAGTATTTT. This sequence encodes CASSTFWAGGPTDTQYF.

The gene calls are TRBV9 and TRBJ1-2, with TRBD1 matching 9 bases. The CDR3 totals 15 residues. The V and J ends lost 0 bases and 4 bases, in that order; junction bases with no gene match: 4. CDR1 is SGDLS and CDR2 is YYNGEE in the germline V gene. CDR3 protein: CASSVEGQGVYGYTF. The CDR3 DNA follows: TGTGCCAGCAGCGTAGAGGGACAGGGAGTCTATGGCTACACCTTC.

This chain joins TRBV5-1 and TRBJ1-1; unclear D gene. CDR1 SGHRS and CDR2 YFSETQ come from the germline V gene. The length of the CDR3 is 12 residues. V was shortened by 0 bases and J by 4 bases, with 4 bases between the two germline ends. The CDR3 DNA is TGCGCCAGCAGCTTGGGGAGCACTGAAGCTTTCTTT. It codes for CASSLGSTEAFF.

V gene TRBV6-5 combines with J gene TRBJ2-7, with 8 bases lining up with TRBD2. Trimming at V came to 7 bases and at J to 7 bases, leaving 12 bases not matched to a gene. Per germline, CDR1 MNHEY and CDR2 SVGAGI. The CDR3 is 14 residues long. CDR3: CASTTPREGREQYF. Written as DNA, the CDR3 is TGTGCCAGCACAACCCCCCGGGAGGGCCGGGAGCAGTACTTC.

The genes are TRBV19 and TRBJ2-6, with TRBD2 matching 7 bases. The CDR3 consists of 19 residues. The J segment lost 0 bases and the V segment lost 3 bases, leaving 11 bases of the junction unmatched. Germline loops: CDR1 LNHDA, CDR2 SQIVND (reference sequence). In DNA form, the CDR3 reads TGTGCCAGTAGTATCCCGTTGGGGGGGGGACCCTCTGGGGCCAACGTCCTGACTTTC. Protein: CASSIPLGGGPSGANVLTF.

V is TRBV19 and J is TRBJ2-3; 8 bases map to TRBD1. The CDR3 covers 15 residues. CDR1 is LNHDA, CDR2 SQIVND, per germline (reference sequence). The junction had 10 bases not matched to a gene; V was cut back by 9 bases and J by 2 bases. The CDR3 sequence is CASTTGQGYTDTQYF. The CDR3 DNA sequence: TGTGCCAGCACCACCGGACAGGGCTACACAGATACGCAGTATTTT.

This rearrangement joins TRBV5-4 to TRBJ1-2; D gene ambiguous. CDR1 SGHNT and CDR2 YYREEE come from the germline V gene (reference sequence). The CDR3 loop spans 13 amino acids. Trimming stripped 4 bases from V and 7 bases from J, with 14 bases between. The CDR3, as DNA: TGTGCCAGCAGCCGGGAGAGTGCGTTTGGCTACACCTTC. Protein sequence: CASSRESAFGYTF.

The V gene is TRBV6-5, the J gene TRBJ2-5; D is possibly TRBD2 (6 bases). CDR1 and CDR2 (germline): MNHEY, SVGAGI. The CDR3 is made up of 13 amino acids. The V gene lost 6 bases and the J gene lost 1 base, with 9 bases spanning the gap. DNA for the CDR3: TGTGCCAGCAGATTGGGACTCCAAGAGACCCAGTACTTC. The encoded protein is CASRLGLQETQYF.

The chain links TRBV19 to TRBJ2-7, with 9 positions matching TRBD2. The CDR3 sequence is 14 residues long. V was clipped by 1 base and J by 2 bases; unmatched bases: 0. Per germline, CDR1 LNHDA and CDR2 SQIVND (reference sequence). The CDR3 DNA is TGTGCCAGTAGTATAGGCGGGAGGGCCTACGAGCAGTACTTC. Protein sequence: CASSIGGRAYEQYF.

CDR3 region: CASSLAGGEQFF. In nucleotides, the CDR3 is TGTGCCAGCAGCTTGGCGGGGGGTGAGCAGTTCTTC. The chain carries TRBV5-4 and TRBJ2-1, with 7 bases fitting TRBD2. The J segment lost 9 bases and the V segment lost 0 bases, leaving 0 bases of the junction unmatched. Germline assignment: CDR1 SGHNT and CDR2 YYREEE (reference sequence). The CDR3 contains 12 residues.

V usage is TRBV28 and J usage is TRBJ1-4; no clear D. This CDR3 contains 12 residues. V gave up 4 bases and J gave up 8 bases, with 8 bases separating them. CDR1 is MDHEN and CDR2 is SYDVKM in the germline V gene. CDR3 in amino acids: CASSSRWEKLFF. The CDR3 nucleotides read TGTGCCAGCAGTTCGAGGTGGGAAAAACTGTTTTTT.

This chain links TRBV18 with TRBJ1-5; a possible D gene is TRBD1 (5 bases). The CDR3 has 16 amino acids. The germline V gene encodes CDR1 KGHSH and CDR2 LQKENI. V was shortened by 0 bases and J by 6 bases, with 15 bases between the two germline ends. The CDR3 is CASSPPQGKGSQPQHF. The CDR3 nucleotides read TGTGCCAGCTCACCACCGCAGGGTAAGGGAAGTCAGCCCCAGCATTTT.